Below are 2 T cell receptor beta chains sequenced from a single sample in a study of OX40 agonist ivuxolimab in advanced cancers. The data were produced by immunoSEQ multiplex PCR, yet TCRdb's version contains in-frame clones alone and is incomplete. The top ten hold approximately 14% of the sample, which has about 71,000 clones, just under 95% seen once. The sample consisted of CD4+ or CD8+ T cells sorted from blood, taken in a trial of the OX40 agonist ivuxolimab. Receptors originate from an adult with an advanced solid tumor such as melanoma, head and neck, liver or kidney cancer.

The rearrangement uses TRBV19 and TRBJ2-7, with 9 positions matching TRBD2. CDR1 and CDR2 from the germline V gene are LNHDA and SQIVND (reference sequence). This CDR3 contains 18 residues. With V trimmed by 2 bases and J by 0 bases, 11 bases remained unmatched. The CDR3 loop reads CASSIYGTSSMSSYEQYF. The CDR3 DNA reads as TGTGCCAGTAGTATATACGGGACTAGCAGCATGAGCTCCTACGAGCAGTACTTC.

This rearrangement joins TRBV5-1 to TRBJ2-2, with D maybe TRBD1 (6 bases). Per the germline V gene, CDR1 is SGHRS and CDR2 is YFSETQ. The CDR3 runs 18 residues. The V and J ends lost 9 bases and 0 bases respectively, with 24 bases between them. The CDR3 DNA follows: TGCGCCACCCGCCGGGACACCGAGGGCTATACGAACACCGGGGAGCTGTTTTTT. This gives the protein CATRRDTEGYTNTGELFF.